This T cell receptor beta chain was found in a study of blood T cell repertoires in COVID-19. At the level of the study: The origin of the acute and convalescent COVID-19 samples was the United States, Italy and Spain. T cells, B-cell-depleted T cells, or PBMCs provided the cDNA or gDNA that served as material.

V was pared by 5 bases and J by 10 bases, with 14 bases between. CDR1 is SEHNR and CDR2 is FQNEAQ in the germline V gene (reference sequence). CDR3 length: 13 amino acids. Participants were aged roughly 18 to 100 years from about 25 US areas. In the source study's methods: Reference gene primers were amplified, and this amplification served to estimate nucleated cell counts. Using immunoSEQ multiplex PCR, the repertoire was profiled, and TCRdb retains in-frame clones only, with some absent. The V and J calls and clone size are taken from that table; D and trimming were inferred from the DNA. Of approximately 180,000 clones detected, approximately 84% appear once; the ten largest clones hold around 1.3%. This clone was recorded once.

The sample comprised PBMCs or T cells enriched from blood (not recorded which). The chain couples TRBV7-9 to TRBJ1-4; D is perhaps TRBD1 (6 bases). This clonotype was sampled from a human donor with acute COVID-19. The donor label of this sample is uncertain. The CDR3 here is CASSNHPGAKLFF. The CDR3 nucleotides are TGTGCCAGCAGCAATCACCCAGGGGCAAAACTGTTTTTT.